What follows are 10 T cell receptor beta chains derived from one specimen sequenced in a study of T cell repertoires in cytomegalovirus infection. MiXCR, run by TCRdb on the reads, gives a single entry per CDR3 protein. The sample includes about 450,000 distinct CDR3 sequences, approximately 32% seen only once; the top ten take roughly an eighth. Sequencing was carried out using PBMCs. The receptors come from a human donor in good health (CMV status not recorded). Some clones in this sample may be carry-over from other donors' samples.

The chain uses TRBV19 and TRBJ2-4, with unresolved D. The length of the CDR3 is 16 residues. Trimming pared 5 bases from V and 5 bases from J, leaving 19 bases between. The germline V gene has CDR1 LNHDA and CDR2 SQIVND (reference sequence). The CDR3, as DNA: TGTGCCAGTAGTCTTGGACCGGGCTGGTTGGAAAACATTCAGTACTTC. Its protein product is CASSLGPGWLENIQYF.

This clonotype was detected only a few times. The CDR3: CASSKLDSYNQPQHF. CDR3 sequence (DNA): TGTGCCAGCAGCAAGCTAGACAGTTACAATCAGCCCCAGCATTTT. The chain employs TRBV5-6 and TRBJ1-5, with a tentative D call TRBD1 (5 bases). With 4 bases removed from V and 3 bases from J, the gap between germline ends came to 14 bases. This CDR3 region has 15 residues. Germline lookup yields CDR1 SGHDT and CDR2 YYEEEE.

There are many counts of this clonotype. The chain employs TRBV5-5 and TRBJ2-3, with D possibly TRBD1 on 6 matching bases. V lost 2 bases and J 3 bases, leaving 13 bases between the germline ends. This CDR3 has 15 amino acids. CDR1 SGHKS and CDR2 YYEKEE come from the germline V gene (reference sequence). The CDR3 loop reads CASSLLGGRTDTQYF. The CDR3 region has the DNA TGTGCCAGCAGCTTATTAGGGGGAAGGACAGATACGCAGTATTTT. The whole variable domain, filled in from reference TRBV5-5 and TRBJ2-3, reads DAGVTQSPTHLIKTRGQQVTLRCSPISGHKSVSWYQQVLGQGPQFIFQYYEKEERGRGNFPDRFSARQFPNYSSELNVNALLLGDSALYLCASSLLGGRTDTQYFGPGTRLTVL.

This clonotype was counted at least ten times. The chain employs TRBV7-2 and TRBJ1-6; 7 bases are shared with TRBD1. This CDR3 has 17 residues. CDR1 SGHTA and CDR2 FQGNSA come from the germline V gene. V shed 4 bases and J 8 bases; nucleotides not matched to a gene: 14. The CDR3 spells CASSSPILGRGHSPLHF. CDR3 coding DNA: TGTGCCAGCAGCTCCCCGATATTGGGAAGGGGGCATTCACCCCTCCACTTT.

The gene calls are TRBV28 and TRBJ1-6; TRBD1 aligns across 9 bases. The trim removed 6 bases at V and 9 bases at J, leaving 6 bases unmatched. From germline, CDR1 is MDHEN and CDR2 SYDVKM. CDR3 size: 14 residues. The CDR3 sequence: CASRTGQGVSPLHF. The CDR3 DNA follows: TGTGCCAGCAGGACGGGACAGGGCGTTTCACCCCTCCACTTT.

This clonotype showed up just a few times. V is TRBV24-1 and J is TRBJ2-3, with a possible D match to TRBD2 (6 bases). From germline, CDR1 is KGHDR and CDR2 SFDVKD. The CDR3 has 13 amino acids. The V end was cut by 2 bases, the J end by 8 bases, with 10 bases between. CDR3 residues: CATSDYGTPTQYF. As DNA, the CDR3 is TGTGCCACCAGTGATTACGGGACTCCTACGCAGTATTTT.

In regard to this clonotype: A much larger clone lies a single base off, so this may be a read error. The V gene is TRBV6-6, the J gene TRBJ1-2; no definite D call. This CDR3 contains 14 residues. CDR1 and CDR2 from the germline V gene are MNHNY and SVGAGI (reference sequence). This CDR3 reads CARSEPAITYGYTF. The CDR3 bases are TGTGCCCGCAGTGAGCCCGCAATTACATATGGCTACACCTTC.

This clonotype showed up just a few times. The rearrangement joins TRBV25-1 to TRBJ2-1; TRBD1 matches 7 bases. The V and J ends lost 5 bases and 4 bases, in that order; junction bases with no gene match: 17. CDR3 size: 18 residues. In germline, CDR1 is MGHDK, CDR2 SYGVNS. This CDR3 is CASSFLPHGTELYNEQFF. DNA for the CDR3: TGTGCCAGCAGTTTCCTCCCCCACGGGACAGAGCTTTACAATGAGCAGTTCTTC.

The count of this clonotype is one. CDR3 sequence (DNA): TGTGCCAGCAGCCAAGATGGTATACTGGGCTCAAATACGCAGTATTTT. This sequence encodes CASSQDGILGSNTQYF. The chain couples TRBV4-2 to TRBJ2-3; D remains unclear. CDR3 length: 16 amino acids. The V end lost 0 bases, the J end lost 7 bases, and 17 bases lay between the germline ends. Germline V gene data show CDR1 as LGHNA and CDR2 as YNFKEQ.

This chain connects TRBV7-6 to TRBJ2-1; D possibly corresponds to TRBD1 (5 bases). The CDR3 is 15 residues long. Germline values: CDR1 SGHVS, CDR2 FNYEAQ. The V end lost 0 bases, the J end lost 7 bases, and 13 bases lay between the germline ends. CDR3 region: CASSLAGAGLNEQFF. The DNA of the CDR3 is TGTGCCAGCAGCTTAGCCGGCGCAGGGTTGAATGAGCAGTTCTTC. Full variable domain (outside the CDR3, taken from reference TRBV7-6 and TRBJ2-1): GAGVSQSPRYKVTKRGQDVALRCDPISGHVSLYWYRQALGQGPEFLTYFNYEAQQDKSGLPNDRFSAERPEGSISTLTIQRTEQRDSAMYRCASSLAGAGLNEQFFGPGTRLTVL.